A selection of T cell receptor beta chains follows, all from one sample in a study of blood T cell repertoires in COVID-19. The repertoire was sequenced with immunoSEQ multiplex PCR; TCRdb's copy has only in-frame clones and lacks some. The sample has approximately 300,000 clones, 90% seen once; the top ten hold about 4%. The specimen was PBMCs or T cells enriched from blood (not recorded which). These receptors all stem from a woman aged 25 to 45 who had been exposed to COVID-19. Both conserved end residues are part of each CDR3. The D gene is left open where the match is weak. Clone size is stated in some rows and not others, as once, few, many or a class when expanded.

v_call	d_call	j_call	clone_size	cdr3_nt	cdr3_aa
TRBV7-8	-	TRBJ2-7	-	TGTGCCAGCAGCTTAGTTGCAGGGGTCCACGAGCAGTACTTC	CASSLVAGVHEQYF
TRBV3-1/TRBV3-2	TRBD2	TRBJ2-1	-	TGTGCCAGCAGCCAGGGGACTAGCGGGGCGGAATTTTACAATGAGCAGTTCTTC	CASSQGTSGAEFYNEQFF
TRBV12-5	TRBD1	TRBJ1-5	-	TGTGCTAGTGGTAGAACCGGACAGGGGTATAATCAGCCCCAGCATTTT	CASGRTGQGYNQPQHF
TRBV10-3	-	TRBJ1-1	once	TGTGCCATCAGTGAGTCGACTCCCACTGAAGCTTTCTTT	CAISESTPTEAFF
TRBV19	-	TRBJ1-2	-	TGTGCCAGTAGTACCCGGGAGCGCTATGGCTACACCTTC	CASSTRERYGYTF
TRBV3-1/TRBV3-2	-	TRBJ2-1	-	TGTGCCAGCAGCTTCTTCCCGTCGGACAATGAGCAGTTCTTC	CASSFFPSDNEQFF
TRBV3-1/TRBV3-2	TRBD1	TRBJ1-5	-	TGTGCCAGCAGCCTAACGACAGGGGTCCAGCATTTT	CASSLTTGVQHF
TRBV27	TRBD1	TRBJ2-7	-	TGTGCCAGCAGTTTATGGGACAGGGACGAGCAGTACTTC	CASSLWDRDEQYF
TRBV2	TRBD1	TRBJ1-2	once	TGTGCCAGCCCGGGACAGAAGATGGGGAGCTATGGCTACACCTTC	CASPGQKMGSYGYTF
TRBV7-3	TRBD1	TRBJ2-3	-	TGTGCCAGCAGCTTAAGGGACAGGAGCACAGATACGCAGTATTTT	CASSLRDRSTDTQYF
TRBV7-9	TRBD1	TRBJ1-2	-	TGTGCCAGCACCGACCAAGAAATTTTCGTAGGGGGCGGAGGCTACACCTTC	CASTDQEIFVGGGGYTF
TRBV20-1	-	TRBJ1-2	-	TGCAGTCCGGGGGTTAGTGGCTACACCTTC	CSPGVSGYTF
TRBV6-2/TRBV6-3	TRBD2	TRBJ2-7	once	TGTGCCAGCAGTTACGTAGCGGGGGGACTTTCCTACGAGCAGTACTTC	CASSYVAGGLSYEQYF
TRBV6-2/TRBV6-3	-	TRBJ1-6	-	TGTGCCAGCAGTTATGAGACAGCGAGCTCCTATAATTCACCCCTCCACTTT	CASSYETASSYNSPLHF
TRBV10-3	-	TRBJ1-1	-	TGTGCCATCAGTGACTCTCGGGGAGGGTCAGAAGCTTTCTTT	CAISDSRGGSEAFF
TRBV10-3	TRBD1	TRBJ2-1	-	TGTGCCATCAGTGAGAAGACAGGGTCGGAGAATGAGCAGTTCTTC	CAISEKTGSENEQFF
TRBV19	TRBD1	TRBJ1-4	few	TGTGCCAGTAGTCCAGGACAGGCGAATGAAAAACTGTTTTTT	CASSPGQANEKLFF
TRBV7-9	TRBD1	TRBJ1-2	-	TGTGCCAGCAGCTTACCCCGGGACAGGGGAGGAAAAAGCTACACCTTC	CASSLPRDRGGKSYTF
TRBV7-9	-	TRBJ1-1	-	TGTGCCAGCAGCTTATCTCCAGACACTGAAGCTTTCTTT	CASSLSPDTEAFF
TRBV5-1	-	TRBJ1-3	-	TGCGCCAGCAGCTTACGGGAAACAGGGTTCGGAAACACCATATATTTT	CASSLRETGFGNTIYF
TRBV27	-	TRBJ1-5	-	TGTGCCAGCAGTTTGGGTGCGGGTTTAAGCAATCAGCCCCAGCATTTT	CASSLGAGLSNQPQHF
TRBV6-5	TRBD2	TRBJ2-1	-	TGTGCCAGCCGGTTACTAGCGGGGGACAATGAGCAGTTCTTC	CASRLLAGDNEQFF
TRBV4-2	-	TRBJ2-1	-	TGTGCCAGCAGCCGAATACAGGGTGAAGAGCAGTTCTTC	CASSRIQGEEQFF
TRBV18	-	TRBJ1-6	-	TGTGCCAGCTCACCAGAAGCAGGCTATAATTCACCCCTCCACTTT	CASSPEAGYNSPLHF
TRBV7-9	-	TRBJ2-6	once	TGTGCCAGCAGCTCCCTCCCGAGCTCTGGGGCCAACGTCCTGACTTTC	CASSSLPSSGANVLTF
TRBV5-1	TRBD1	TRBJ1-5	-	TGCGCCAGCAGCTTGGCCGGACAGGGCAATCAGCCCCAGCATTTT	CASSLAGQGNQPQHF
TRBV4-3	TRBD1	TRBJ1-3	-	TGCGCCAGCAGCCCATCAGGGGGTTCTGGAAACACCATATATTTT	CASSPSGGSGNTIYF
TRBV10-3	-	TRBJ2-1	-	TGTGCCATCTCAACGGGGGGCCGCAATGAGCAGTTCTTC	CAISTGGRNEQFF
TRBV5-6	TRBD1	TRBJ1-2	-	TGTGCCAGCAGCGCACCGGGACAGGGGTCCCTCTATGGCTACACCTTC	CASSAPGQGSLYGYTF
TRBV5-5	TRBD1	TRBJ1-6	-	TGTGCCAGCAGCTCTTACCGGGACAGTAATTCACCCCTCCACTTT	CASSSYRDSNSPLHF
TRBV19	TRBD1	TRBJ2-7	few	TGTGCCAGTAGAGGGACAGGGGAGTCTTACGAGCAGTACTTC	CASRGTGESYEQYF
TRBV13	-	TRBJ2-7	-	TGTGCCAGCAGCTTGGGGGGGCCCTACGAGCAGTACTTC	CASSLGGPYEQYF
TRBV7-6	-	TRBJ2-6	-	TGTGCCAGCAGCTTAGGGACATCCTCGGGGGCCAACGTCCTGACTTTC	CASSLGTSSGANVLTF
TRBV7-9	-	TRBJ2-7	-	TGTGCCAGCAGCCCTTCCCGGGACGAGCAGTACTTC	CASSPSRDEQYF
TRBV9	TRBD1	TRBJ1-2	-	TGTGCCAGCAGCGTAGGGGTTGACAGGGCCTCTGGCTACACCTTC	CASSVGVDRASGYTF
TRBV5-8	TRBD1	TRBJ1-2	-	TGTGCCAGCAGCTCGTACCAGGGACAGCTTGGGATCGGCTACACCTTC	CASSSYQGQLGIGYTF
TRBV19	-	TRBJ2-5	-	TGTGCCAGTAGTCGCAGGTCCCAAGAGACCCAGTACTTC	CASSRRSQETQYF
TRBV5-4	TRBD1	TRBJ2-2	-	TGTGCCAGCAGCTCCCCGGGACAGGGGGCTCCCGGGGAGCTGTTTTTT	CASSSPGQGAPGELFF
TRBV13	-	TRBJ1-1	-	TGTGCCAGCAGCAACCGACAGGTGAACACTGAAGCTTTCTTT	CASSNRQVNTEAFF
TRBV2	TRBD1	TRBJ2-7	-	TGTGCCAGCAGCGGACAGGGCACCTACGAGCAGTACTTC	CASSGQGTYEQYF
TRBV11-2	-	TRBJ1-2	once	TGTGCCAGCAGCTTAGTGGCTCAGGGTATAAGATATGGCTACACCTTC	CASSLVAQGIRYGYTF
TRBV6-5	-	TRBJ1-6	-	TGTGCCAGCAGTTATGCCTTAACGAGGTCTGGCTCACCCCTCCACTTT	CASSYALTRSGSPLHF
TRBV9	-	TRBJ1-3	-	TGTGCCAGCAGCCACACAGGCGGACAGAGCTCTGGAAACACCATATATTTT	CASSHTGGQSSGNTIYF
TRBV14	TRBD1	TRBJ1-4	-	TGTGCCAGCAGAAGGACAGGAGGAACTAATGAAAAACTGTTTTTT	CASRRTGGTNEKLFF
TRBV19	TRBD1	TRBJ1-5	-	TGTGCCAGTAGGGACAGGGGTTATAGCAATCAGCCCCAGCATTTT	CASRDRGYSNQPQHF
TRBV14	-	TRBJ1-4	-	TGTGCCAGCTCCCAAAGGGTCAAGGGGGAAAAACTGTTTTTT	CASSQRVKGEKLFF
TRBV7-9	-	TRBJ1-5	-	TGTGCCAGCAGCTTGGACACTCAGCCCCAGCATTTT	CASSLDTQPQHF
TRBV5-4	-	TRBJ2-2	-	TGTGCCAGCAGAGGCGGATCGAACACCGGGGAGCTGTTTTTT	CASRGGSNTGELFF
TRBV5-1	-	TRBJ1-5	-	TGCGCCAGCAGCTTGGGGGGCGCGAGCAATCAGCCCCAGCATTTT	CASSLGGASNQPQHF
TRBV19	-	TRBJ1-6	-	TGTGCCAGTAGTCCCGGACAGTCGAATTCACCCCTCCACTTT	CASSPGQSNSPLHF